Listed below are T cell receptor beta chains from one sample, sequenced in a study of Graves' ophthalmopathy and Graves' hyperthyroidism. A single record per CDR3 protein comes from TCRdb applying MiXCR to the multiplex PCR reads. The table includes 1 million to 1.3 million distinct CDR3 sequences, less than 45% detected once. Source material: peripheral blood or thyroid tissue (not recorded which). The receptors were sampled from an adult man with Graves' hyperthyroidism. Both conserved end residues are part of each CDR3. Fields, in order: J gene, clone size, D gene, V gene, CDR3 protein, CDR3 DNA. D genes are given only for firm matches. Size tells how often a clone was seen (once, few, many) or the class of an expanded clone, and some rows leave it out.

j_call: TRBJ2-7; clone_size: few; d_call: TRBD1; v_call: TRBV6-5; cdr3_aa: CASSSRGLGGLEQYF; cdr3_nt: TGTGCCAGCAGTTCCAGGGGGCTAGGGGGACTCGAGCAGTACTTC
j_call: TRBJ1-3; clone_size: NA; d_call: NA; v_call: TRBV28; cdr3_aa: CASSLTLHSGNTIYF; cdr3_nt: TGTGCCAGCAGTTTAACGCTACACTCTGGAAACACCATATATTTT
j_call: TRBJ1-1; clone_size: NA; d_call: NA; v_call: TRBV19; cdr3_aa: CASSIGGVVTEAFF; cdr3_nt: TGTGCCAGTAGTATAGGGGGAGTGGTGACTGAAGCTTTCTTT
j_call: TRBJ2-5; clone_size: NA; d_call: TRBD2; v_call: TRBV20-1; cdr3_aa: CSAAGRLAGGQETQYF; cdr3_nt: TGCAGTGCTGCCGGCCGACTAGCGGGGGGGCAAGAGACCCAGTACTTC
j_call: TRBJ2-2; clone_size: many; d_call: NA; v_call: TRBV7-2; cdr3_aa: CASGFFQHVNTGELFF; cdr3_nt: TGTGCCAGCGGATTTTTCCAGCACGTGAACACCGGGGAGCTGTTTTTT
j_call: TRBJ2-6; clone_size: few; d_call: NA; v_call: TRBV3-2; cdr3_aa: CASSQAFDRGTGANVLTF; cdr3_nt: TGTGCCAGCAGCCAAGCTTTTGACAGGGGTACTGGGGCCAACGTCCTGACTTTC
j_call: TRBJ2-7; clone_size: NA; d_call: NA; v_call: TRBV29-1; cdr3_aa: CSVGSGAVSYEQYF; cdr3_nt: TGCAGCGTAGGATCCGGGGCAGTCTCCTACGAGCAGTACTTC
j_call: TRBJ2-5; clone_size: once; d_call: NA; v_call: TRBV7-8; cdr3_aa: CASSPGDRSGETQYF; cdr3_nt: TGTGCCAGCAGCCCAGGGGACCGATCCGGAGAGACCCAGTACTTC
j_call: TRBJ2-7; clone_size: many; d_call: NA; v_call: TRBV5-6; cdr3_aa: CASSSGTAGYEQYF; cdr3_nt: TGTGCCAGCAGCTCCGGGACGGCGGGGTACGAGCAGTACTTC
j_call: TRBJ2-2; clone_size: many; d_call: NA; v_call: TRBV25-1; cdr3_aa: CASSEQGAYTGELFF; cdr3_nt: TGTGCCAGCAGTGAACAAGGGGCGTACACCGGGGAGCTGTTTTTT
j_call: TRBJ2-7; clone_size: many; d_call: TRBD2; v_call: TRBV29-1; cdr3_aa: CSVEDWRGVGEQYF; cdr3_nt: TGCAGCGTTGAAGATTGGCGGGGGGTCGGCGAGCAGTACTTC
j_call: TRBJ1-2; clone_size: few; d_call: NA; v_call: TRBV19; cdr3_aa: CASSPTWGSEGYTF; cdr3_nt: TGTGCCAGTAGTCCCACCTGGGGATCGGAGGGCTACACCTTC
j_call: TRBJ2-7; clone_size: few; d_call: NA; v_call: TRBV12-3/TRBV12-4; cdr3_aa: CASSPTHAYEQYF; cdr3_nt: TGTGCCAGCAGCCCGACACATGCCTACGAGCAGTACTTC
j_call: TRBJ2-2; clone_size: NA; d_call: NA; v_call: TRBV5-1; cdr3_aa: CASSPIGGEQGGELFF; cdr3_nt: TGCGCCAGCAGCCCCATCGGAGGGGAGCAGGGCGGGGAGCTGTTTTTT
j_call: TRBJ2-5; clone_size: many; d_call: TRBD2; v_call: TRBV20-1; cdr3_aa: CSADSGRVETQYF; cdr3_nt: TGCAGTGCGGATAGCGGGAGGGTAGAGACCCAGTACTTC
j_call: TRBJ2-2; clone_size: NA; d_call: NA; v_call: TRBV2; cdr3_aa: CASRNGWTGGLFF; cdr3_nt: TGTGCCAGCAGGAACGGGTGGACCGGGGGGCTGTTTTTT
j_call: TRBJ1-1; clone_size: NA; d_call: NA; v_call: TRBV25-1; cdr3_aa: CASSELRGEAFF; cdr3_nt: TGTGCCAGCAGTGAATTGCGAGGTGAAGCTTTCTTT
j_call: TRBJ2-3; clone_size: NA; d_call: NA; v_call: TRBV5-1; cdr3_aa: CASSQTVEYDTQYF; cdr3_nt: TGCGCCAGCAGCCAAACGGTGGAATACGATACGCAGTATTTT
j_call: TRBJ2-7; clone_size: few; d_call: NA; v_call: TRBV29-1; cdr3_aa: CSGGGRSSYEQYF; cdr3_nt: TGCAGCGGGGGGGGCAGGAGCTCCTACGAGCAGTACTTC
j_call: TRBJ2-2; clone_size: few; d_call: TRBD1; v_call: TRBV7-9; cdr3_aa: CASSPGDRVYTGELFF; cdr3_nt: TGTGCCAGCAGCCCAGGAGACAGGGTGTACACCGGGGAGCTGTTTTTT
j_call: TRBJ1-2; clone_size: few; d_call: NA; v_call: TRBV29-1; cdr3_aa: CSVYTGYGYTF; cdr3_nt: TGCAGCGTCTATACAGGCTATGGCTACACCTTC
j_call: TRBJ1-5; clone_size: many; d_call: NA; v_call: TRBV7-9; cdr3_aa: CASSLDREQPQHF; cdr3_nt: TGTGCCAGCAGCTTAGACAGGGAACAGCCCCAGCATTTT
j_call: TRBJ2-7; clone_size: many; d_call: NA; v_call: TRBV29-1; cdr3_aa: CSVDRDTGYEQYF; cdr3_nt: TGCAGCGTTGATCGGGACACCGGCTACGAGCAGTACTTC
j_call: TRBJ2-7; clone_size: many; d_call: NA; v_call: TRBV9; cdr3_aa: CASSVAYGAREQYF; cdr3_nt: TGTGCCAGCAGCGTAGCTTATGGGGCTCGCGAGCAGTACTTC